The rows below give T cell receptor beta chains drawn from one sample of a study of cytomegalovirus exposure and HLA in healthy donors. Repertoires were generated with immunoSEQ multiplex PCR, while TCRdb's copy carries only in-frame clones and drops some. This table holds over 85,000 clones, about 92% found once. Sequencing was done on a sample of PBMCs. These receptors all come from a young woman in good health and CMV-seronegative. Both conserved end residues are part of each CDR3. The order of the fields is J gene, clone size, V gene, D gene, CDR3 protein, CDR3 DNA. A D gene is named only where the DNA matches it firmly. Some rows have no size entry. The others give once, few or many, or a class for an expanded clone.

J: TRBJ2-5; size: once; V: TRBV15; D: .; CDR3: CATGLGRRETQYF; DNA: TGTGCCACCGGATTAGGGAGGAGAGAGACCCAGTACTTC
J: TRBJ2-7; size: .; V: TRBV2; D: TRBD1; CDR3: CASTAGQGAYEQYF; DNA: TGTGCCAGCACCGCGGGACAGGGCGCCTACGAGCAGTACTTC
J: TRBJ2-7; size: .; V: TRBV4-1; D: .; CDR3: CASSQDVRSSYEQYF; DNA: TGCGCCAGCAGCCAAGATGTTCGGAGCTCCTACGAGCAGTACTTC
J: TRBJ2-2; size: .; V: TRBV29-1; D: .; CDR3: CSGLINTGELFF; DNA: TGCAGCGGACTAATTAACACCGGGGAGCTGTTTTTT
J: TRBJ2-5; size: .; V: TRBV27; D: TRBD2; CDR3: CASSLPAGAQYF; DNA: TGTGCCAGCAGTTTACCCGCGGGGGCCCAGTACTTC
J: TRBJ2-7; size: .; V: TRBV7-2; D: .; CDR3: CASSLAQGLYEQYF; DNA: TGTGCCAGCAGCTTAGCACAGGGTTTGTACGAGCAGTACTTC
J: TRBJ2-7; size: .; V: TRBV21-1; D: .; CDR3: CASSPTRKGTVYEQYF; DNA: TGTGCCAGCAGCCCAACAAGGAAGGGGACAGTTTACGAGCAGTACTTC
J: TRBJ1-1; size: .; V: TRBV7-2; D: TRBD1; CDR3: CASSFEGQGTGAFF; DNA: TGTGCCAGCAGCTTCGAGGGACAGGGGACGGGGGCTTTCTTT
J: TRBJ2-2; size: .; V: TRBV15; D: .; CDR3: CATSRGWGGTSAAGELFF; DNA: TGTGCCACCAGCAGGGGATGGGGCGGAACCTCGGCCGCCGGGGAGCTGTTTTTT
J: TRBJ2-2; size: .; V: TRBV9; D: .; CDR3: CASSTRQAPDTGELFF; DNA: TGTGCCAGCAGCACTCGACAGGCCCCGGACACCGGGGAGCTGTTTTTT
J: TRBJ1-1; size: once; V: TRBV9; D: .; CDR3: CASSVATSGEAFF; DNA: TGTGCCAGCAGCGTAGCTACGTCAGGGGAAGCTTTCTTT
J: TRBJ2-1; size: .; V: TRBV15; D: TRBD2; CDR3: CATSPRGELAGAYNEQFF; DNA: TGTGCCACCAGCCCCCGAGGAGAGTTAGCGGGGGCCTACAATGAGCAGTTCTTC
J: TRBJ2-5; size: .; V: TRBV27; D: .; CDR3: CASSFRGQETQYF; DNA: TGTGCCAGCAGTTTCAGAGGTCAAGAGACCCAGTACTTC
J: TRBJ2-3; size: .; V: TRBV4-1; D: .; CDR3: CASSQGSSDTQYF; DNA: TGCGCCAGCAGCCAAGGTTCGTCCGATACGCAGTATTTT
J: TRBJ1-2; size: .; V: TRBV7-2; D: TRBD1; CDR3: CASSPGQGLGYTF; DNA: TGTGCCAGCAGCCCCGGACAGGGACTTGGCTACACCTTC
J: TRBJ2-5; size: .; V: TRBV2; D: TRBD1; CDR3: CASSVGQGAQETQYF; DNA: TGTGCCAGCAGCGTTGGACAGGGCGCACAAGAGACCCAGTACTTC
J: TRBJ1-2; size: .; V: TRBV6-5; D: .; CDR3: CASSYPRGGGYTF; DNA: TGTGCCAGCAGTTACCCTAGGGGGGGAGGCTACACCTTC
J: TRBJ2-6; size: .; V: TRBV7-2; D: .; CDR3: CASSLVGSPGANVLTF; DNA: TGTGCCAGCAGCTTAGTTGGGAGTCCTGGGGCCAACGTCCTGACTTTC
J: TRBJ2-7; size: .; V: TRBV7-8; D: .; CDR3: CASSLAPGHSSYEQYF; DNA: TGTGCCAGCAGCTTAGCGCCGGGACACTCATCCTACGAGCAGTACTTC
J: TRBJ2-2; size: .; V: TRBV5-1; D: TRBD1; CDR3: CASSQTTGQGTSFAGELFF; DNA: TGCGCCAGCAGCCAGACCACTGGACAGGGGACATCTTTCGCCGGGGAGCTGTTTTTT
J: TRBJ1-5; size: .; V: TRBV7-9; D: .; CDR3: CASSEGANQPQHF; DNA: TGTGCCAGCAGCGAGGGAGCAAATCAGCCCCAGCATTTT
J: TRBJ1-5; size: .; V: TRBV27; D: .; CDR3: CASSLMGYGQPQHF; DNA: TGTGCCAGCAGTTTAATGGGTTACGGGCAGCCCCAGCATTTT
J: TRBJ2-7; size: .; V: TRBV7-8; D: .; CDR3: CASTDSSYERYF; DNA: TGTGCCAGCACCGACAGCTCCTACGAGCGGTACTTC
J: TRBJ2-3; size: .; V: TRBV4-2; D: .; CDR3: CASSPTLGPEGTDTQYF; DNA: TGTGCCAGCAGCCCGACCCTTGGGCCGGAGGGCACAGATACGCAGTATTTT
J: TRBJ1-5; size: .; V: TRBV6-1; D: TRBD1; CDR3: CASSELARGRGYQPQHF; DNA: TGTGCCAGCAGTGAATTGGCGAGGGGGCGAGGCTATCAGCCCCAGCATTTT
J: TRBJ1-4; size: .; V: TRBV29-1; D: .; CDR3: CSVYSGDTNEKLFF; DNA: TGCAGCGTGTACTCAGGGGATACTAATGAAAAACTGTTTTTT
J: TRBJ1-6; size: .; V: TRBV2; D: TRBD1; CDR3: CASSVTGQTPPLHF; DNA: TGTGCCAGCAGTGTGACGGGACAGACGCCACCCCTCCACTTT
J: TRBJ1-2; size: .; V: TRBV10-3; D: TRBD1; CDR3: CAIGTGGDYGYTF; DNA: TGTGCCATTGGGACAGGGGGTGACTATGGCTACACCTTC
J: TRBJ2-1; size: .; V: TRBV5-1; D: .; CDR3: CASSLFGGNEQFF; DNA: TGCGCCAGCAGCTTGTTTGGCGGGAATGAGCAGTTCTTC
J: TRBJ2-7; size: .; V: TRBV7-2; D: TRBD2; CDR3: CASSSSGLSYEQYF; DNA: TGTGCCAGCAGCAGTAGCGGGCTATCCTACGAGCAGTACTTC
J: TRBJ2-4; size: .; V: TRBV4-3; D: TRBD2; CDR3: CASSRMGLAGGIQYF; DNA: TGCGCCAGCAGCCGAATGGGACTAGCGGGGGGCATTCAGTACTTC
J: TRBJ2-1; size: once; V: TRBV29-1; D: TRBD1; CDR3: CSVEDRGTHNEQFF; DNA: TGCAGCGTGGAAGACAGGGGTACCCACAATGAGCAGTTCTTC
J: TRBJ2-7; size: .; V: TRBV14; D: .; CDR3: CASSPIAGQLYEQYF; DNA: TGTGCCAGCAGCCCGATAGCGGGACAGCTCTACGAGCAGTACTTC
J: TRBJ2-3; size: .; V: TRBV5-4; D: TRBD2; CDR3: CASSKGSSGGPTDTQYF; DNA: TGTGCCAGCAGCAAGGGTTCTAGCGGGGGCCCCACAGATACGCAGTATTTT
J: TRBJ2-2; size: .; V: TRBV10-3; D: .; CDR3: CAIRGTVTGELFF; DNA: TGTGCCATTCGGGGGACGGTCACCGGGGAGCTGTTTTTT
J: TRBJ2-7; size: .; V: TRBV6-6; D: .; CDR3: CASRPLKRGMTYEQYF; DNA: TGTGCCAGCAGACCCCTCAAAAGGGGCATGACCTACGAGCAGTACTTC
J: TRBJ2-1; size: .; V: TRBV5-6; D: TRBD2; CDR3: CASSLIGTMGNEQFF; DNA: TGTGCCAGCAGCTTGATAGGGACTATGGGCAATGAGCAGTTCTTC
J: TRBJ1-6; size: .; V: TRBV4-3; D: .; CDR3: CASSQDVVMGGHSYNSPLHF; DNA: TGCGCCAGCAGCCAAGATGTAGTAATGGGGGGGCACTCCTATAATTCACCCCTCCACTTT
J: TRBJ2-7; size: .; V: TRBV28; D: TRBD1; CDR3: CASSFSDRPHEQYF; DNA: TGTGCCAGCAGTTTTTCGGACAGGCCCCACGAGCAGTACTTC
J: TRBJ1-1; size: .; V: TRBV6-1; D: .; CDR3: CASSERNTEAFF; DNA: TGTGCCAGCAGTGAGCGGAACACTGAAGCTTTCTTT
J: TRBJ2-7; size: .; V: TRBV2; D: TRBD1; CDR3: CASIRDRGLTYEQYF; DNA: TGTGCCAGCATACGAGACAGGGGGCTAACCTACGAGCAGTACTTC
J: TRBJ2-5; size: .; V: TRBV28; D: .; CDR3: CASSLLVPQETQYF; DNA: TGTGCCAGCAGTTTACTAGTTCCCCAAGAGACCCAGTACTTC
J: TRBJ2-7; size: .; V: TRBV5-6; D: TRBD2; CDR3: CASSSFGTSGYEQYF; DNA: TGTGCCAGCAGCTCCTTTGGGACTAGCGGTTACGAGCAGTACTTC
J: TRBJ2-7; size: .; V: TRBV18; D: TRBD1; CDR3: CASSPGDRGAYEQYF; DNA: TGTGCCAGCTCACCAGGGGACAGGGGGGCCTACGAGCAGTACTTC
J: TRBJ2-5; size: .; V: TRBV29-1; D: TRBD2; CDR3: CSVGPGGGETQYF; DNA: TGCAGCGTTGGCCCGGGGGGAGGAGAGACCCAGTACTTC
J: TRBJ2-1; size: .; V: TRBV19; D: TRBD2; CDR3: CASKGDGTRLNEQFF; DNA: TGTGCCAGTAAGGGCGACGGGACTAGGTTAAATGAGCAGTTCTTC
J: TRBJ2-7; size: .; V: TRBV14; D: TRBD2; CDR3: CASSSIAGGLWEQYF; DNA: TGTGCCAGCAGCTCTATAGCGGGAGGGCTGTGGGAGCAGTACTTC